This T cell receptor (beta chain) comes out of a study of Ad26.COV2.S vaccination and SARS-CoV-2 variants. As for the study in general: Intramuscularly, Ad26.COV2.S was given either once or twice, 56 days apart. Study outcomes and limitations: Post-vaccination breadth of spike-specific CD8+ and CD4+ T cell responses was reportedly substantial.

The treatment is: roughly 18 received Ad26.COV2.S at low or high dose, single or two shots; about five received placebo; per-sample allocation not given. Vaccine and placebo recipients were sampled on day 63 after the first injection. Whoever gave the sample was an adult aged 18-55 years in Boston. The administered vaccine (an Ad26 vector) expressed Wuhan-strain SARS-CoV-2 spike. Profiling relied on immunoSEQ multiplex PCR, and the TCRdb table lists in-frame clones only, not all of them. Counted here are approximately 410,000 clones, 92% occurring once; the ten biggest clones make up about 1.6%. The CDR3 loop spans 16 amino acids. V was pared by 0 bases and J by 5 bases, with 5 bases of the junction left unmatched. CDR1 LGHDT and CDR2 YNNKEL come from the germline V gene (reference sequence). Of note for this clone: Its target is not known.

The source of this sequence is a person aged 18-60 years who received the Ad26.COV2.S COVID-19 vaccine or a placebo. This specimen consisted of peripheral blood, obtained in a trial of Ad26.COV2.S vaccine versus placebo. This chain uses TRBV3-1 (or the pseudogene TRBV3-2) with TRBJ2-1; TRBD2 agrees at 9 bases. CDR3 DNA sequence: TGTGCCAGCAGCCAAGACCAGCGGGGGGCCAACAATGAGCAGTTCTTC. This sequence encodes CASSQDQRGANNEQFF.